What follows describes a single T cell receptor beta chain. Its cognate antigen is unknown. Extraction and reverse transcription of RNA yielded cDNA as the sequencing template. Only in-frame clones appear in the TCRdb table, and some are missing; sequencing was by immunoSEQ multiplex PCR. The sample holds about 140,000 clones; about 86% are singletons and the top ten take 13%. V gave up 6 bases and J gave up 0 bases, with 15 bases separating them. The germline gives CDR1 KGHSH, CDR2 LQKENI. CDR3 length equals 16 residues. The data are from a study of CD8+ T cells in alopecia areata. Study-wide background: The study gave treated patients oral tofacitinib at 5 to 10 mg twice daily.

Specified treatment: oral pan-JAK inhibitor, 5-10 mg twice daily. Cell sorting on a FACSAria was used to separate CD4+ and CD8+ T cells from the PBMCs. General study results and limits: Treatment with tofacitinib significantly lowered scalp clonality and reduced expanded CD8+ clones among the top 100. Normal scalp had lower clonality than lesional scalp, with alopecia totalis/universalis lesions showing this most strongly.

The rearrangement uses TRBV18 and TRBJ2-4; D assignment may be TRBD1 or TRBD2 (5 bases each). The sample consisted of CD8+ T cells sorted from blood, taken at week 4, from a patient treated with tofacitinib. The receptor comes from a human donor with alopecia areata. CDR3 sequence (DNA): TGTGCCAGCTCCGGGACGGAAACCTTAGCCAAAAACATTCAGTACTTC. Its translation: CASSGTETLAKNIQYF.